The rows below give T cell receptor beta chains drawn from one sample of a study of T cell changes during pregnancy in multiple sclerosis. The data were produced by immunoSEQ multiplex PCR, yet TCRdb's version contains in-frame clones alone and is incomplete. In the table there are more than 40,000 clones, about nine tenths of which are singletons. The sample in question was CD8+ T cells from peripheral blood mononuclear cells, obtained after pregnancy. The source of these receptors is a female donor with multiple sclerosis, enrolled in a pregnancy study. Each CDR3 is given with its conserved first and last residue. The order of the fields is D gene, V gene, J gene, clone size, CDR3 DNA, CDR3 protein. A D gene is named only where the DNA matches it firmly. The listing skips clone size in some rows; elsewhere it reads once, few, many or a size class.

-	TRBV10-1	TRBJ2-7	few	TGCGCCAGCAGTGAGTCGATGTCGGACGAGCAGTACTTC	CASSESMSDEQYF
-	TRBV4-2	TRBJ1-4	once	TGTGCCAGCAGCCAAGATGCGGGGTCGTCTAATGAAAAACTGTTTTTT	CASSQDAGSSNEKLFF
-	TRBV27	TRBJ2-1	-	TGTGCCAGCAGAACAGACAGGACCCGGACGGTAAGTTTGCCCCGTGGGCAGTTCTTC	CASRTDRTRTVSLPRGQFF
TRBD2	TRBV7-2	TRBJ2-1	once	TGTGCCAGCAGCTGGGGGACTAGCCGGTACAATGAGCAGTTCTTC	CASSWGTSRYNEQFF
-	TRBV21-1	TRBJ2-5	-	TGTGCCAGCAGCAAAGCGAGGGCCAGGGGTGGTAAGACCCAGTACTTC	CASSKARARGGKTQYF
-	TRBV14	TRBJ2-4	-	TGTGCCAGCAGCCCCTCCTTTAGCGGAGAAAACATTCAGTACTTC	CASSPSFSGENIQYF
TRBD2	TRBV2	TRBJ2-7	-	TGTGCCAGCAGTGATGGGGGGGGAGTGGGAGAAGAGCAGTACTTC	CASSDGGGVGEEQYF
-	TRBV9	TRBJ2-5	-	TGTGCCAGCAGCGTAGGAGGGGGTACGGAGACCCAGTACTTC	CASSVGGGTETQYF
-	TRBV7-9	TRBJ1-1	-	TGTGCCAGCAGCTTAGTATCGTCGGGGACTGAAGCTTTCTTT	CASSLVSSGTEAFF
-	TRBV5-8	TRBJ2-4	-	TGTGCCAGCAGCTTTCTGGGGGCGGTAGACATTCAGTACTTC	CASSFLGAVDIQYF
TRBD2	TRBV19	TRBJ2-1	-	TGTGCCAGTAGTCCGTCTAGCGGGAGGTTTCTAAATGAGCAGTTCTTC	CASSPSSGRFLNEQFF
TRBD2	TRBV25-1	TRBJ2-3	-	TGTGCCAGCAGTGAAGGCAGCGGGGACACAGATACGCAGTATTTT	CASSEGSGDTDTQYF